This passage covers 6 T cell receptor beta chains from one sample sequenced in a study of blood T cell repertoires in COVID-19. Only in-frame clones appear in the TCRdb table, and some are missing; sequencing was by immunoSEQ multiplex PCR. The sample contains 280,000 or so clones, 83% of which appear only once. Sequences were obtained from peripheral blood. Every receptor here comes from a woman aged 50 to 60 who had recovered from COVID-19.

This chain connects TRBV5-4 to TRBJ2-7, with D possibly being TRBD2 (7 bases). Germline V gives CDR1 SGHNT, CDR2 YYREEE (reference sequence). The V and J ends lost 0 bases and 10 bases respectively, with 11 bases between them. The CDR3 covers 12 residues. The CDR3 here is CASSLDRDYQYF. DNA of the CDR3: TGTGCCAGCAGCTTGGACAGGGACTATCAGTACTTC. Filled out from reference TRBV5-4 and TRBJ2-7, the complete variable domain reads ETGVTQSPTHLIKTRGQQVTLRCSSQSGHNTVSWYQQALGQGPQFIFQYYREEENGRGNFPPRFSGLQFPNYSSELNVNALELDDSALYLCASSLDRDYQYFGPGTRLTVT.

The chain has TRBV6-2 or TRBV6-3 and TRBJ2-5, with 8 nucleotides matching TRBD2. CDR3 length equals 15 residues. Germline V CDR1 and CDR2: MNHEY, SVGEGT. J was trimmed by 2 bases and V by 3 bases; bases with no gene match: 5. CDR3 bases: TGTGCCAGCAGTTATATAGCGGGGACGCAAGAGACCCAGTACTTC. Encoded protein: CASSYIAGTQETQYF.

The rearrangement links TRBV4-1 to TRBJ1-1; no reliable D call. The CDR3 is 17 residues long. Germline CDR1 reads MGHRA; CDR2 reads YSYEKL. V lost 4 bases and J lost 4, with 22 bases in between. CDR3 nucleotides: TGCGCCAGCAGCCTCCCGGGAGCCCCCGGGGTTGGCACTGAAGCTTTCTTT. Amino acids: CASSLPGAPGVGTEAFF.

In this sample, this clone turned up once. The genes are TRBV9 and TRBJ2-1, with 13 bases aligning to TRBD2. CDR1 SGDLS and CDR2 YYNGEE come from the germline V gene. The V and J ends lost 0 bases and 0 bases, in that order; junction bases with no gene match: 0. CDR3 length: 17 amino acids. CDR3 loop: CASSVGTSGSSYNEQFF. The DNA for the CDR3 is TGTGCCAGCAGCGTAGGGACTAGCGGGAGCTCCTACAATGAGCAGTTCTTC.

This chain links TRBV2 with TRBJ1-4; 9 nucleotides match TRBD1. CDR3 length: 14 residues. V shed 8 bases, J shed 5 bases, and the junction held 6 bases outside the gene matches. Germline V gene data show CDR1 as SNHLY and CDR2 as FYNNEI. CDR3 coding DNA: TGTGCCAGCCGCGGGGGGACAGGGAATGAAAAACTGTTTTTT. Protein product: CASRGGTGNEKLFF.

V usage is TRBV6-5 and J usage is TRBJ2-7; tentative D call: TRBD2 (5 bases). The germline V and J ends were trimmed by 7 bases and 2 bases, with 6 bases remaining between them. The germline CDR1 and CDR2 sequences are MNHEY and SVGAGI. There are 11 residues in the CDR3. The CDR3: CASTLAYEQYF. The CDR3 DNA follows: TGTGCCAGCACACTAGCCTACGAGCAGTACTTC.